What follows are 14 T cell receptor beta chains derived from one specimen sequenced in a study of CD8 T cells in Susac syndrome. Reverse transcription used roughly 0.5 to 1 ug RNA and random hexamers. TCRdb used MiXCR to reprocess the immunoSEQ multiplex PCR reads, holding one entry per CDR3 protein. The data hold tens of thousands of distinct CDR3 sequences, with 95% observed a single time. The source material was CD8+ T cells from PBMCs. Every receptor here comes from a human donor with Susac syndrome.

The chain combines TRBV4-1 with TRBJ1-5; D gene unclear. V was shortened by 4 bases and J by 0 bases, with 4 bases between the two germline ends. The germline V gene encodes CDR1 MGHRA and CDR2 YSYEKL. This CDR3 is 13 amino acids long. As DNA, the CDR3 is TGCGCCAGCAGCCCGGTTAGCAATCAGCCCCAGCATTTT. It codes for CASSPVSNQPQHF.

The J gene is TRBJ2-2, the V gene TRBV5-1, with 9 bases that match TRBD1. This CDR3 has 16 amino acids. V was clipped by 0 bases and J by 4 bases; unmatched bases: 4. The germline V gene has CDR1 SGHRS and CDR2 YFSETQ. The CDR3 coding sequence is TGCGCCAGCAGCTTGGTGGGACAGGGAGGCACCGGGGAGCTGTTTTTT. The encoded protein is CASSLVGQGGTGELFF.

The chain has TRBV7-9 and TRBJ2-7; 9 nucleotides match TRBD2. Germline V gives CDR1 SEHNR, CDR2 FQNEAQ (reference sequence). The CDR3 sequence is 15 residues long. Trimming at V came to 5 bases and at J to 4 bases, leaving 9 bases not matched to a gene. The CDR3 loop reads CASSPVDSGRYEQYF. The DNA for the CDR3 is TGTGCCAGCAGCCCGGTAGATAGCGGGAGATACGAGCAGTACTTC.

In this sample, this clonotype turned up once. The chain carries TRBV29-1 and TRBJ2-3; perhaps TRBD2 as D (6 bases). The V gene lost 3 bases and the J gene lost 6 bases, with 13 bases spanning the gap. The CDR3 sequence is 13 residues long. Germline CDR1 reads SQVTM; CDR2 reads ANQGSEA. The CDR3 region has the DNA TGCAGCGTTGAGAAGGGAGGCTATGATACGCAGTATTTT. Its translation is CSVEKGGYDTQYF.

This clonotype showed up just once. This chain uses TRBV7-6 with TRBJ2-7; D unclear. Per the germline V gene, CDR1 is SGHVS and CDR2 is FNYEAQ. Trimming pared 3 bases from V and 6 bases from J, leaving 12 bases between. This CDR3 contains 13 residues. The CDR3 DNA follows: TGTGCCAGCAGCTTCGGCATCGGTGGCGAGCAGTACTTC. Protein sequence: CASSFGIGGEQYF.

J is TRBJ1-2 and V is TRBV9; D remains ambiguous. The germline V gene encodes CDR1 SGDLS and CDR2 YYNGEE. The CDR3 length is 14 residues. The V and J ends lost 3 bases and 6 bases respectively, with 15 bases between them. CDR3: CASSEDPGGNGYTF. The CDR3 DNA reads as TGTGCCAGCAGCGAAGACCCAGGCGGGAATGGCTACACCTTC.

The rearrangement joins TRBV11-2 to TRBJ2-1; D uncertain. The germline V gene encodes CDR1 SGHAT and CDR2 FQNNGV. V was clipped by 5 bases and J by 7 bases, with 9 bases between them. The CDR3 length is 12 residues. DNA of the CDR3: TGTGCCAGCAGCCCTCGTCATAATGAGCAGTTCTTC. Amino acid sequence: CASSPRHNEQFF. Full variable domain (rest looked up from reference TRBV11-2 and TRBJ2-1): EAGVAQSPRYKIIEKRQSVAFWCNPISGHATLYWYQQILGQGPKLLIQFQNNGVVDDSQLPKDRFSAERLKGVDSTLKIQPAKLEDSAVYLCASSPRHNEQFFGPGTRLTVL.

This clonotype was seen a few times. Here the CDR3 DNA reads TGCAGTGCTAGAGACTCTAACACCGGGGAGCTGTTTTTT. It encodes CSARDSNTGELFF. The rearrangement uses TRBV20-1 and TRBJ2-2, with D hard to call. The CDR3 totals 13 residues. The germline V gene has CDR1 DFQATT and CDR2 SNEGSKA (reference sequence). V dropped 0 bases and J dropped 2 bases, with 4 bases sitting between them.

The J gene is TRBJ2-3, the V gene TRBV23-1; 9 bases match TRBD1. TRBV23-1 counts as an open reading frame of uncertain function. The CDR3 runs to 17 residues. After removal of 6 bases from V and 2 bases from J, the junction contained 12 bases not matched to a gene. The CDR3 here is CASRYSRGQGNTDTQYF. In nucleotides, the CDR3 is TGCGCCAGCAGATACTCCCGGGGACAGGGCAACACAGATACGCAGTATTTT.

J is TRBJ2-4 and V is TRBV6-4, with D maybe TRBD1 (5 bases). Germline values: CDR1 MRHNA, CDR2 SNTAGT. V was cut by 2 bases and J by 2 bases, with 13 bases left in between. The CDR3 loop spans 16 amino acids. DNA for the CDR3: TGTGCCAGCAGTGACAAGACAGTCTTCACCAAAAACATTCAGTACTTC. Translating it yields CASSDKTVFTKNIQYF.

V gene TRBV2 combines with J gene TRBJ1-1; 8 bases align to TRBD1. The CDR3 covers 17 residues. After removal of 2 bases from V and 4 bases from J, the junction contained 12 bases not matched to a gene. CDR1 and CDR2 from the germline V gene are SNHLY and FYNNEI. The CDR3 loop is CASSELSTGAVGTEAFF. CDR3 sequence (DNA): TGTGCCAGCAGTGAACTGTCGACAGGGGCGGTTGGCACTGAAGCTTTCTTT.

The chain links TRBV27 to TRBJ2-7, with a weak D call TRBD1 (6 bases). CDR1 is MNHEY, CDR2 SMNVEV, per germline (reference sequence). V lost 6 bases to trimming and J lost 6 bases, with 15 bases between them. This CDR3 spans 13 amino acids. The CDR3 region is CASSPGTPGEQYF. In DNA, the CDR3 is TGTGCCAGCAGCCCAGGGACACCGGGCGAGCAGTACTTC.

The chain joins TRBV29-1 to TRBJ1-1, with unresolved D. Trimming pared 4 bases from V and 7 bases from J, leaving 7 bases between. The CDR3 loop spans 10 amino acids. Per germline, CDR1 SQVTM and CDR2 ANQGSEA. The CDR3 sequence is CSVAPLEAFF. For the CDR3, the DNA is TGCAGCGTTGCCCCCCTTGAAGCTTTCTTT.

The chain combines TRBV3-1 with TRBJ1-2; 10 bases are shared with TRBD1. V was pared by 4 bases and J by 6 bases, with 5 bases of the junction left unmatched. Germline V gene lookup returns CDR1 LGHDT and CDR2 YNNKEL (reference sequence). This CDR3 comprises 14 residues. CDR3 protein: CASSLFGTGDGYTF. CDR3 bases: TGTGCCAGCAGCCTATTCGGGACAGGGGATGGCTACACCTTC.